The clone carrying this T cell receptor (beta chain) was observed once. Primers: 60 Vbeta forward and 13 Jbeta reverse. TCRdb's table, derived via immunoSEQ multiplex PCR, lists solely in-frame clones and lacks some. This table holds approximately 170,000 clones, around 67% found once. The data originate from a study of cytomegalovirus exposure and HLA in healthy donors. Material: PBMCs. The receptor's source is a woman aged 25 to 39 in good health and CMV-seropositive.

CDR3 bases: TGTGCCAGCAGCCCCGCCATGTCGCGGGAGCAGTACTTC. Protein product: CASSPAMSREQYF. This chain connects TRBV7-9 to TRBJ2-7, with no clear D. The CDR3 loop spans 13 amino acids. Germline V gene data show CDR1 as SEHNR and CDR2 as FQNEAQ (reference sequence). Trimming left V 5 bases short and J 7 bases short, with 15 bases between.